These T cell receptor beta chains were read from a single sample in a study of T cell changes during pregnancy in multiple sclerosis. Assay: immunoSEQ multiplex PCR; the TCRdb copy retains only in-frame clones and omits some. Of some 100,000 clones detected, 94% appear once; the ten largest clones hold over 0.7%. The source was peripheral blood, collected before pregnancy. Source of these receptors: a female donor with multiple sclerosis, enrolled in a pregnancy study. Each CDR3 is given with its conserved first and last residue. The D gene is left open where the match is weak. Clone sizes are given selectively: once, few, many, or a class where the clone is expanded.

NA | 11 | TRBJ2-5 | TRBV5-1 | NA | CASSLTGDKYF | TGCGCCAGCAGCTTGACCGGGGACAAGTACTTC
NA | 12 | TRBJ2-1 | TRBV5-6 | NA | CASSATSGEQFF | TGTGCCAGCAGCGCTACCTCCGGGGAGCAGTTCTTC
NA | 14 | TRBJ1-3 | TRBV12-2 | NA | CASKGRGPGNTIYF | TGTGCAAGTAAGGGCAGGGGGCCTGGAAACACCATATATTTT
NA | 15 | TRBJ1-5 | TRBV4-1 | NA | CASSPSAGNYQPQHF | TGCGCCAGCAGCCCTTCGGCAGGGAACTATCAGCCCCAGCATTTT
TRBD1 | 14 | TRBJ2-7 | TRBV27 | NA | CASSGTGGSYEQYF | TGTGCCAGCAGTGGGACAGGGGGCTCTTACGAGCAGTACTTC
TRBD2 | 16 | TRBJ2-2 | TRBV25-1 | NA | CASSVAGGPGTGELFF | TGTGCCAGCAGTGTGGCGGGAGGGCCGGGCACCGGGGAGCTGTTTTTT
TRBD1 | 15 | TRBJ1-4 | TRBV30 | NA | CAWSVQGVTTEKLFF | TGTGCCTGGAGTGTCCAGGGGGTAACGACTGAAAAACTGTTTTTT
TRBD2 | 16 | TRBJ2-2 | TRBV28 | NA | CASSGGVAGLSGELFF | TGTGCCAGCAGCGGGGGGGTAGCGGGACTAAGCGGGGAGCTGTTTTTT
NA | 14 | TRBJ2-4 | TRBV6-1 | NA | CASRLDTAKNIQYF | TGTGCCAGCAGACTAGATACGGCCAAAAACATTCAGTACTTC
TRBD1 | 16 | TRBJ1-3 | TRBV18 | NA | CASSPRDRVSGNTIYF | TGTGCCAGCTCACCTCGCGACAGGGTCTCTGGAAACACCATATATTTT
NA | 12 | TRBJ2-7 | TRBV28 | NA | CASSLVTGEQYF | TGTGCCAGCAGTTTAGTAACAGGCGAGCAGTACTTC
TRBD2 | 18 | TRBJ2-2 | TRBV7-6 | NA | CASSLAGMGLGNTGELFF | TGTGCCAGCAGCTTAGCGGGGATGGGACTAGGGAACACCGGGGAGCTGTTTTTT
TRBD1 | 13 | TRBJ1-1 | TRBV29-1 | NA | CSAWTGQNTEAFF | TGCAGCGCCTGGACAGGTCAGAACACTGAAGCTTTCTTT
NA | 13 | TRBJ1-2 | TRBV27 | NA | CASSLIGGYGYTF | TGTGCCAGCAGTTTAATTGGCGGCTATGGCTACACCTTC
NA | 13 | TRBJ1-1 | TRBV6-1 | NA | CASTSQVNTEAFF | TGTGCCAGCACCTCACAAGTGAACACTGAAGCTTTCTTT
TRBD2 | 14 | TRBJ2-7 | TRBV5-4 | once | CASSFGGRAYEQYF | TGTGCCAGCAGCTTCGGCGGGAGGGCGTACGAGCAGTACTTC
TRBD1 | 13 | TRBJ2-4 | TRBV27 | NA | CASSHKQGYIQYF | TGTGCCAGCAGTCACAAACAGGGGTACATTCAGTACTTC
NA | 15 | TRBJ2-1 | TRBV7-9 | NA | CASSLSGDEGNEQFF | TGTGCCAGCAGCTTATCGGGGGATGAGGGCAATGAGCAGTTCTTC
TRBD1 | 15 | TRBJ2-1 | TRBV28 | NA | CATSPAPTGTNEQFF | TGTGCCACATCCCCCGCCCCGACAGGGACGAATGAGCAGTTCTTC
TRBD2 | 19 | TRBJ2-3 | TRBV5-1 | once | CASSRWASGTAMPRDTQYF | TGCGCCAGCAGCCGTTGGGCTAGCGGGACCGCAATGCCTCGGGATACGCAGTATTTT
TRBD1 | 17 | TRBJ2-1 | TRBV27 | NA | CASSLKSGTGVYNEQFF | TGTGCCAGCAGTTTAAAATCCGGGACAGGAGTTTACAATGAGCAGTTCTTC
TRBD1 | 12 | TRBJ1-1 | TRBV7-9 | NA | CASSRQGAEAFF | TGTGCCAGCAGTCGACAGGGGGCTGAAGCTTTCTTT
NA | 16 | TRBJ2-2 | TRBV9 | once | CASSVGFSVNTGELFF | TGTGCCAGCAGCGTAGGGTTTAGCGTTAATACCGGGGAGCTGTTTTTT
TRBD1 | 15 | TRBJ1-5 | TRBV6-6 | NA | CASSAGTGSNQPQHF | TGTGCCAGCAGTGCCGGGACAGGGAGCAATCAGCCCCAGCATTTT
TRBD1 | 16 | TRBJ2-2 | TRBV5-1 | NA | CASSATGQKNTGELFF | TGCGCCAGCAGTGCAACGGGACAGAAGAACACCGGGGAGCTGTTTTTT
NA | 14 | TRBJ2-7 | TRBV16 | NA | CASSQSAGSYEQYF | TGTGCCAGCAGCCAATCGGCAGGCTCCTACGAGCAGTACTTC
TRBD1 | 18 | TRBJ1-4 | TRBV5-4 | once | CASSTGTGPLGVEEKLFF | TGTGCCAGCAGCACCGGGACAGGTCCCTTAGGGGTAGAGGAAAAACTGTTTTTT
TRBD1 | 14 | TRBJ2-5 | TRBV29-1 | NA | CSVGVTGGRETQYF | TGCAGCGTTGGGGTAACAGGGGGTCGGGAGACCCAGTACTTC
NA | 15 | TRBJ2-7 | TRBV27 | NA | CASSSIRDTTYEQYF | TGTGCCAGCAGTTCCATCCGGGACACCACCTACGAGCAGTACTTC
TRBD2 | 15 | TRBJ2-1 | TRBV11-1 | NA | CASSAGAGGYNEQFF | TGTGCCAGCAGCGCCGGGGCGGGAGGGTACAATGAGCAGTTCTTC
TRBD1 | 14 | TRBJ1-2 | TRBV30 | NA | CAWRETGSNYGYTF | TGTGCCTGGAGGGAGACAGGGAGTAACTATGGCTACACCTTC
NA | 16 | TRBJ1-1 | TRBV4-3 | NA | CASSQGRREVNTEAFF | TGCGCCAGCAGCCAAGGGCGCCGGGAGGTGAACACTGAAGCTTTCTTT
TRBD1 | 13 | TRBJ1-1 | TRBV10-3 | NA | CAISGTENTEAFF | TGTGCCATCTCCGGGACAGAGAACACTGAAGCTTTCTTT
TRBD2 | 16 | TRBJ2-1 | TRBV5-1 | NA | CASSLASGRARYEQFF | TGCGCCAGCAGCTTGGCTAGCGGGAGGGCCAGGTATGAGCAGTTCTTC
NA | 15 | TRBJ2-7 | TRBV10-2 | NA | CASKISAGHRYEQYF | TGCGCCAGCAAGATCTCGGCAGGGCACCGCTACGAGCAGTACTTC
NA | 12 | TRBJ1-1 | TRBV6-1 | NA | CASSNRVTEAFF | TGTGCCAGCAGTAACAGGGTAACTGAAGCTTTCTTT
NA | 15 | TRBJ2-3 | TRBV27 | NA | CASCPVRGTTDTQYF | TGTGCCAGCTGTCCGGTACGCGGGACGACAGATACGCAGTATTTT
NA | 15 | TRBJ1-5 | TRBV19 | NA | CASSGKQGLGQPQHF | TGTGCCAGTAGTGGCAAACAGGGTTTGGGGCAGCCCCAGCATTTT
NA | 14 | TRBJ1-1 | TRBV28 | NA | CASTIIGGFAEAFF | TGTGCCAGCACTATCATAGGGGGATTCGCTGAAGCTTTCTTT
NA | 15 | TRBJ2-1 | TRBV4-1 | NA | CASSLSRGPYNEQFF | TGCGCCAGCAGCCTATCGAGAGGTCCCTACAATGAGCAGTTCTTC
NA | 14 | TRBJ1-4 | TRBV6-1 | once | CASSVGGTNEKLFF | TGTGCCAGCAGTGTGGGAGGAACTAATGAAAAACTGTTTTTT
NA | 15 | TRBJ1-4 | TRBV2 | once | CASSVGQATNEKLFF | TGTGCCAGCAGTGTGGGGCAGGCAACTAATGAAAAACTGTTTTTT
TRBD1 | 12 | TRBJ2-7 | TRBV29-1 | NA | CSVATGAYEQYF | TGCAGCGTTGCTACAGGGGCCTACGAGCAGTACTTC
NA | 13 | TRBJ2-7 | TRBV5-1 | NA | CASSLARAHEQYF | TGCGCCAGCAGCTTGGCCAGGGCCCACGAGCAGTACTTC
TRBD2 | 16 | TRBJ2-7 | TRBV2 | NA | CASSEYGTSGRDEQYF | TGTGCCAGCAGTGAGTATGGCACTAGCGGGAGGGACGAGCAGTACTTC
TRBD2 | 12 | TRBJ2-3 | TRBV27 | NA | CASSLWGGTQYF | TGTGCCAGCAGTTTATGGGGGGGTACGCAGTATTTT
NA | 12 | TRBJ1-5 | TRBV2 | NA | CASSGGYQPQHF | TGTGCCAGCAGTGGGGGCTATCAGCCCCAGCATTTT
TRBD2 | 16 | TRBJ2-1 | TRBV11-3 | NA | CASSFRLAGSYNEQFF | TGTGCCAGCAGCTTCCGACTAGCGGGATCTTACAATGAGCAGTTCTTC
NA | 13 | TRBJ1-1 | TRBV6-4 | NA | CASSVGQGYEAFF | TGTGCCAGCAGTGTCGGCCAGGGATATGAAGCTTTCTTT
NA | 13 | TRBJ2-7 | TRBV4-3 | NA | CASSQGLDSEQYF | TGCGCCAGCAGCCAAGGACTAGACAGCGAGCAGTACTTC
NA | 16 | TRBJ2-4 | TRBV21-1 | once | CASSKAKGSAKNIQYF | TGTGCCAGCAGCAAAGCGAAGGGGTCAGCCAAAAACATTCAGTACTTC
NA | 16 | TRBJ2-1 | TRBV9 | NA | CASSVVGTGRFNEQFF | TGTGCCAGCAGCGTCGTCGGGACTGGGAGATTCAATGAGCAGTTCTTC
TRBD2 | 15 | TRBJ2-3 | TRBV4-2 | NA | CASNEREGLTDTQYF | TGTGCCAGCAACGAGCGGGAGGGCCTGACAGATACGCAGTATTTT
TRBD1 | 16 | TRBJ1-4 | TRBV7-9 | NA | CASSPYGQVLNEKLFF | TGTGCCAGCAGCCCATATGGACAGGTTTTAAATGAAAAACTGTTTTTT
NA | 17 | TRBJ2-3 | TRBV7-9 | NA | CASHLRGLLRSTDTQYF | TGTGCCAGCCATCTCAGGGGCCTCCTACGGAGCACAGATACGCAGTATTTT
NA | 14 | TRBJ2-5 | TRBV6-1 | NA | CASGKAGPQETQYF | TGTGCCAGCGGAAAAGCGGGCCCCCAAGAGACCCAGTACTTC
NA | 14 | TRBJ1-2 | TRBV27 | NA | CASSLSGAGYGYTF | TGTGCCAGCAGTTTATCAGGGGCTGGCTATGGCTACACCTTC
NA | 13 | TRBJ2-5 | TRBV30 | NA | CAWSVLSSETQYF | TGTGCCTGGAGTGTACTTTCATCTGAGACCCAGTACTTC
TRBD2 | 18 | TRBJ2-3 | TRBV7-2 | NA | CASSLVGRSGSQADTQYF | TGTGCCAGCAGCTTAGTGGGTAGGAGCGGGAGTCAGGCAGATACGCAGTATTTT
TRBD2 | 14 | TRBJ2-3 | TRBV7-2 | NA | CASSSGGTTDTQYF | TGTGCCAGCAGCTCGGGGGGGACCACAGATACGCAGTATTTT